The T cell receptor beta chain described here comes from a study of CD8 T cells in Susac syndrome. RNA, at about 0.45 to 1 ug, was reverse transcribed with random hexamers. TCRdb processed the immunoSEQ multiplex PCR reads anew with MiXCR; each CDR3 protein has one entry. This sample has approximately 80,000 distinct CDR3 sequences, with roughly 94% found just once. The germline V gene has CDR1 SGHAT and CDR2 FQNNGV. V trimming: 0 bases; J trimming: 7 bases; junction bases outside the gene matches: 14. CDR3 length: 18 residues. The TCR sequence derives from a human donor with Susac syndrome. The chain has TRBV11-2 and TRBJ2-7; 11 nucleotides match TRBD1. Sequenced sample: CD8+ T cells from PBMCs. CDR3 coding DNA: TGTGCCAGCAGCTTAGATACGCTGGTGGGGACAGGGGGAAGAGAGCAGTACTTC. It is translated as CASSLDTLVGTGGREQYF.